A selection of T cell receptor beta chains follows, all from one sample in a study of regulatory T cells in long-lasting Graves disease. TCRdb re-called the multiplex PCR reads with MiXCR, one entry per CDR3 protein. The repertoire holds 450,000 to 700,000 distinct CDR3 sequences, with 13% as singletons. The same sample was also studied in work on T cells in Graves' hyperthyroidism and ophthalmopathy.

The sample here was peripheral blood mononuclear cells (PBMCs), taken at new diagnosis, from a patient treated with antithyroid drugs. Receptors were obtained from a man aged 30 to 45 with Graves disease. The CDR3 runs from the conserved cysteine through the conserved F or W. The order of the fields is clone size, J gene, D gene, V gene, CDR3 protein, CDR3 DNA. D genes are given only for firm matches. Where a row states a size, it is once, few, many or the class of an expanded clone; other rows omit it.

.,TRBJ2-7,TRBD1,TRBV6-1,CASSHKMGQGLAYEQYF,TGTGCCAGCAGCCATAAAATGGGACAGGGGCTTGCCTACGAGCAGTACTTC
many,TRBJ1-4,.,TRBV20-1,CSARTALGEKLFF,TGCAGTGCAAGGACGGCCCTCGGGGAAAAACTGTTTTTT
few,TRBJ1-3,.,TRBV10-3,CAISAGSGNTIYF,TGTGCCATCAGTGCAGGGTCTGGAAACACCATATATTTT
many,TRBJ2-3,TRBD2,TRBV28,CASSSSGSLDTQYF,TGTGCCAGCAGCTCTAGCGGGAGTTTGGATACGCAGTATTTT
few,TRBJ2-7,TRBD2,TRBV20-1,CSALLPSGIFYEQYF,TGCAGTGCTCTCCTCCCTAGCGGGATTTTTTACGAGCAGTACTTC
many,TRBJ2-4,TRBD2,TRBV2,CASSGLAGVRGVKNIQYF,TGTGCCAGCAGCGGACTAGCGGGAGTGCGAGGTGTCAAAAACATTCAGTACTTC
many,TRBJ2-3,.,TRBV3-1,CASRGLGDTQYF,TGTGCCAGCAGGGGCCTCGGGGATACGCAGTATTTT
many,TRBJ2-1,TRBD2,TRBV12-3/TRBV12-4,CASSSPTGGGQFF,TGTGCCAGCAGTTCCCCGACGGGCGGGGGGCAGTTCTTC
.,TRBJ1-1,TRBD1,TRBV12-3/TRBV12-4,CASSWGDRAGTEAFF,TGTGCCAGCAGTTGGGGGGACAGGGCGGGCACTGAAGCTTTCTTT
many,TRBJ2-5,TRBD2,TRBV15,CATSRVGLAGRGETQYF,TGTGCCACCAGCAGAGTGGGACTAGCGGGAAGAGGAGAGACCCAGTACTTC
.,TRBJ2-1,.,TRBV30,CAWSVGGGRNNEQFF,TGTGCCTGGAGTGTAGGTGGGGGGAGAAACAATGAGCAGTTCTTC
.,TRBJ2-5,TRBD2,TRBV5-5,CASRAMGLAGEYFMEETQYF,TGTGCCAGCAGGGCCATGGGACTAGCGGGAGAATATTTCATGGAAGAGACCCAGTACTTC
few,TRBJ1-3,.,TRBV12-3/TRBV12-4,CASTLQDSGNTIYF,TGTGCCAGCACCCTACAGGACTCTGGAAACACCATATATTTT
many,TRBJ2-5,.,TRBV27,CASTHRWTDQETQYF,TGTGCCAGCACCCATCGCTGGACTGACCAAGAGACCCAGTACTTC
many,TRBJ2-3,TRBD2,TRBV5-1,CASSLSVRAVAGGPGDTQYF,TGCGCCAGCAGCTTGTCGGTCAGGGCGGTCGCGGGAGGGCCGGGAGATACGCAGTATTTT
many,TRBJ1-2,TRBD1,TRBV6-1,CASSFLDRGESYGYTF,TGTGCCAGCAGCTTCCTGGACAGGGGGGAGTCCTATGGCTACACCTTC
many,TRBJ2-3,TRBD2,TRBV27,CASSPRPSGRTDTQYF,TGTGCCAGCAGTCCCAGACCTAGCGGGAGAACAGATACGCAGTATTTT
few,TRBJ2-1,TRBD1,TRBV10-3,CAISYAGQGASNEQFF,TGTGCCATCAGTTACGCCGGACAGGGGGCCAGCAATGAGCAGTTCTTC
.,TRBJ2-7,.,TRBV6-1,CASSGENNEQYF,TGTGCCAGCAGTGGGGAGAATAACGAGCAGTACTTC